The sequence of this TCR beta chain was determined in a study of cytomegalovirus exposure and HLA in healthy donors. Study-wide results and limits: The study designated some 180 TCR beta chains cytomegalovirus-associated.

Turning to this clone: Its antigen is unknown.

Sequencing used immunoSEQ multiplex PCR; TCRdb keeps in-frame clones, though not all of them. The sample carries over 200,000 clones, about 90% recorded once. Germline loops: CDR1 SEHNR, CDR2 FQNEAQ (reference sequence). The length of the CDR3 is 17 residues. V was clipped by 3 bases and J by 8 bases; unmatched bases: 8. Sequencing was performed on PBMCs. This TCR was recovered from a woman aged 18 to 35 in good health and CMV-seronegative. J is TRBJ2-1 and V is TRBV7-9; 15 bases agree with TRBD2. CDR3 DNA sequence: TGTGCCAGCAGCTTGCCTCCGGGACTAGCGGGAGGCTATGAGCAGTTCTTC. This gives the protein CASSLPPGLAGGYEQFF. Full variable domain (rest looked up from reference TRBV7-9 and TRBJ2-1): DTGVSQNPRHKITKRGQNVTFRCDPISEHNRLYWYRQTLGQGPEFLTYFQNEAQLEKSRLLSDRFSAERPKGSFSTLEIQRTEQGDSAMYLCASSLPPGLAGGYEQFFGPGTRLTVL.